This T cell receptor beta chain was captured by sequencing in a study of blood T cell repertoires in COVID-19. Study context: Samples of COVID-19 (acute and convalescent) were obtained from the United States, Italy and Spain. In each case, the material was cDNA or gDNA derived from T cells, B-cell-depleted T cells, or PBMCs.

Authors' analysis steps: How many nucleated cells were present was estimated from reference gene primer amplification. Generated by immunoSEQ multiplex PCR, the TCRdb table keeps only in-frame clones and is missing some. D and trimming come from the DNA, and the V and J calls and clone size come from that table. The profile shows about 140,000 clones, around 90% of them singletons. Germline V CDR1 and CDR2: LNHDA, SQIVND (reference sequence). V was clipped by 1 base and J by 3 bases; unmatched bases: 3. The length of the CDR3 is 15 residues. J is TRBJ2-5 and V is TRBV19; 9 bases are a match to TRBD2. The clonotype was recovered from a human donor in a cohort sampled during active COVID-19. The sample consisted of peripheral blood. The CDR3 here is CASSIGASGKETQYF. In nucleotides, the CDR3 is TGTGCCAGTAGTATAGGGGCTAGCGGGAAAGAGACCCAGTACTTC. Variable domain in full (rest from reference TRBV19 and TRBJ2-5): DGGITQSPKYLFRKEGQNVTLSCEQNLNHDAMYWYRQDPGQGLRLIYYSQIVNDFQKGDIAEGYSVSREKKESFPLTVTSAQKNPTAFYLCASSIGASGKETQYFGPGTRLLVL.